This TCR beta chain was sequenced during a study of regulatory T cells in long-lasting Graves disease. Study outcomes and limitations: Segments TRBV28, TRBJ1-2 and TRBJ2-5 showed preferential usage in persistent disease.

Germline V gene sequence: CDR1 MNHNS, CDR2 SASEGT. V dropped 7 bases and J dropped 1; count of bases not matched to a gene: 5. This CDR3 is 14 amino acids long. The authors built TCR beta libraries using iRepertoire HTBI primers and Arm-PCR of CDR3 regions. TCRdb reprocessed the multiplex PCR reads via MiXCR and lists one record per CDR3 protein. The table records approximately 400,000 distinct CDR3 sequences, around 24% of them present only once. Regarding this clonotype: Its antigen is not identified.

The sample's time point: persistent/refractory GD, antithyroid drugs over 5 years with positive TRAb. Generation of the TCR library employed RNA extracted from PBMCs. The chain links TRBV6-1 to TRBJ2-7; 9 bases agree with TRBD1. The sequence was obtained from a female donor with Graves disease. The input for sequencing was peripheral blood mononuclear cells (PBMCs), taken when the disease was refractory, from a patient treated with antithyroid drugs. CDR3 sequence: CASNLDRGSYEQYF. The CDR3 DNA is TGTGCCAGCAACTTAGACAGGGGGTCCTACGAGCAGTACTTC.